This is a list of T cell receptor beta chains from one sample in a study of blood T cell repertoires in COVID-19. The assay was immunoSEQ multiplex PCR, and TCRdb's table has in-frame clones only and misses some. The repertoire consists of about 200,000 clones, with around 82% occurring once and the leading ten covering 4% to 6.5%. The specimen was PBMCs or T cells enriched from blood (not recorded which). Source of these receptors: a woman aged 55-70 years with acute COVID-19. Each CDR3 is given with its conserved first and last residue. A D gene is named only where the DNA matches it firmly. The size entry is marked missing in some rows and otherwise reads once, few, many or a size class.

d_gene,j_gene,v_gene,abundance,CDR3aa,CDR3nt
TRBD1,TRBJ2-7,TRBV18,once,CASSPTGQGAVEQYF,TGTGCCAGCTCACCGACTGGGCAGGGGGCGGTCGAGCAGTACTTC
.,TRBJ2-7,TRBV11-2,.,CASSLKAAYEQYF,TGTGCCAGCAGCTTAAAGGCGGCCTACGAGCAGTACTTC
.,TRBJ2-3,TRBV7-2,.,CASSLPGSDTQYF,TGTGCCAGCAGCTTACCGGGATCAGATACGCAGTATTTT
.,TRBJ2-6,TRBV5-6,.,CASSFLSGANVLTF,TGTGCCAGCAGCTTTCTCTCTGGGGCCAACGTCCTGACTTTC
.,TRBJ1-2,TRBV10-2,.,CASNPAGGAGYTF,TGCGCCAGCAATCCCGCGGGGGGCGCGGGCTACACCTTC
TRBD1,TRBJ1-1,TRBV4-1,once,CASSLMTGGGTEAFF,TGCGCCAGCAGCCTTATGACAGGGGGAGGGACTGAAGCTTTCTTT
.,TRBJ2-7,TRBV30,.,CAWSEQGGEQYF,TGTGCCTGGAGTGAGCAGGGGGGCGAGCAGTACTTC
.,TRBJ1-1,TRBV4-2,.,CASSPREGDTEAFF,TGTGCCAGCAGCCCCCGCGAGGGGGACACTGAAGCTTTCTTT
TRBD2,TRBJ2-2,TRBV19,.,CASSLTGTSLSGELFF,TGTGCCAGTAGTCTTACCGGGACTAGCTTATCCGGGGAGCTGTTTTTT
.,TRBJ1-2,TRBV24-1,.,CATSLGGTDGYTF,TGTGCCACCAGCCTGGGGGGAACTGATGGCTACACCTTC
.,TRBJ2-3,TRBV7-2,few,CASSPRDFPFDTQYF,TGTGCCAGCAGCCCTCGGGACTTCCCTTTCGACACGCAGTATTTT
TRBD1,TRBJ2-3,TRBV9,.,CASSSEQGAPTDTQYF,TGTGCCAGCAGCTCAGAGCAGGGGGCCCCCACAGATACGCAGTATTTT
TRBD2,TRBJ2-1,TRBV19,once,CASSTTGTSQFF,TGTGCCAGTAGTACCACCGGGACTAGTCAGTTCTTC
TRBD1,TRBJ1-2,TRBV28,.,CASSSVGTGQYGYTF,TGTGCCAGCAGTTCGGTAGGGACAGGCCAATATGGCTACACCTTC
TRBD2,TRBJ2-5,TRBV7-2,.,CASTTAGGFQETQYF,TGTGCCAGCACCACAGCGGGAGGGTTTCAAGAGACCCAGTACTTC
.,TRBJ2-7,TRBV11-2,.,CASSLGGRWKYF,TGTGCCAGCAGCTTAGGGGGCAGGTGGAAGTACTTC
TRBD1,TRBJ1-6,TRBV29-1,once,CSVTLTGDSYNSPLHF,TGCAGCGTTACCCTTACAGGGGACTCCTATAATTCACCCCTCCACTTT
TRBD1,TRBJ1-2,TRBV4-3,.,CASSQEGAGSYGYTF,TGCGCCAGCAGCCAGGAGGGGGCAGGGTCCTATGGCTACACCTTC
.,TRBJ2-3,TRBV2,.,CASLATSTDTQYF,TGTGCCAGCTTAGCTACCAGCACAGATACGCAGTATTTT
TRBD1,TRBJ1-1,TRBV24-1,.,CATSKTGGEGAFF,TGTGCCACCAGTAAGACAGGGGGCGAGGGAGCTTTCTTT
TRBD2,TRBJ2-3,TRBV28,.,CASSPAGADTQYF,TGTGCCAGCAGCCCGGCGGGGGCAGATACGCAGTATTTT
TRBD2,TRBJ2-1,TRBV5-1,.,CASSRGEGAIGEQFF,TGCGCCAGCAGTCGGGGGGAGGGCGCAATTGGTGAGCAGTTCTTC
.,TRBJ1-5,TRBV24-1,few,CATQPSQGNQPQHF,TGTGCCACCCAACCGAGCCAGGGCAATCAGCCCCAGCATTTT
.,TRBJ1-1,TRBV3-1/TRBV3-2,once,CASSPIDKNTEAFF,TGTGCCAGCAGCCCCATCGACAAGAACACTGAAGCTTTCTTT
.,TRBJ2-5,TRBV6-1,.,CASSEGGVETQYF,TGTGCCAGCAGTGAAGGAGGAGTGGAGACCCAGTACTTC
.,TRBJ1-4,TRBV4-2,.,CASSQDPTSREEKLFF,TGTGCCAGCAGCCAAGATCCGACCTCCCGGGAGGAAAAACTGTTTTTT